These T cell receptor beta chains were read from a single sample in a study of shared clonotypes between healthy human individuals. Sequencing was performed with immunoSEQ multiplex PCR; in TCRdb, only in-frame clones are kept and a portion is missing. The data show about 2.4 million clones, more than 85% seen once. What was sequenced was naive CD4+ T cells from PBMCs. Receptors were obtained from a man aged 18 to 29 in good health. Some clones in this sample may be carry-over from other donors' samples. Both conserved end residues are part of each CDR3. Fields, in order: J gene, clone size, V gene, D gene, CDR3 protein. The D gene is left open where the match is weak. The size entry is marked missing in some rows and otherwise reads once, few, many or a size class.

j_gene: TRBJ1-1
abundance: -
v_gene: TRBV11-2
d_gene: TRBD1
CDR3aa: CASSSTGVFNEAFF

j_gene: TRBJ2-7
abundance: once
v_gene: TRBV5-8
d_gene: -
CDR3aa: CASSLAGIHYEQYF

j_gene: TRBJ2-1
abundance: -
v_gene: TRBV29-1
d_gene: -
CDR3aa: CSARKGGWEQFF

j_gene: TRBJ2-3
abundance: -
v_gene: TRBV12-5
d_gene: -
CDR3aa: CASGFEETDTQYF

j_gene: TRBJ2-3
abundance: -
v_gene: TRBV7-2
d_gene: TRBD2
CDR3aa: CASSARLAEIKTDTQYF

j_gene: TRBJ2-1
abundance: -
v_gene: TRBV2
d_gene: TRBD2
CDR3aa: CARWTSGSRDEQFF

j_gene: TRBJ2-7
abundance: -
v_gene: TRBV19
d_gene: -
CDR3aa: CASSPGIYGGRGHPYEQYF

j_gene: TRBJ2-3
abundance: -
v_gene: TRBV7-2
d_gene: -
CDR3aa: CASSLASPGTDTQYF

j_gene: TRBJ2-5
abundance: -
v_gene: TRBV28
d_gene: TRBD1
CDR3aa: CASSRATGVRETQYF

j_gene: TRBJ1-2
abundance: -
v_gene: TRBV4-1
d_gene: -
CDR3aa: CASSQEMDRTLYGYTF

j_gene: TRBJ2-7
abundance: -
v_gene: TRBV6-6
d_gene: -
CDR3aa: CASSLYSRGGYEQYF

j_gene: TRBJ2-7
abundance: -
v_gene: TRBV14
d_gene: TRBD1
CDR3aa: CASSHGQGYEQYF

j_gene: TRBJ1-1
abundance: -
v_gene: TRBV5-1
d_gene: -
CDR3aa: CASSANTEAFF

j_gene: TRBJ2-2
abundance: -
v_gene: TRBV5-1
d_gene: -
CDR3aa: CASSLGGTGELFF

j_gene: TRBJ2-1
abundance: -
v_gene: TRBV5-1
d_gene: -
CDR3aa: CASSSNFYRDNEQFF

j_gene: TRBJ1-5
abundance: -
v_gene: TRBV28
d_gene: -
CDR3aa: CASSSDGYQPQHF

j_gene: TRBJ2-2
abundance: -
v_gene: TRBV7-8
d_gene: TRBD2
CDR3aa: CASSSNSGRGTGELFF

j_gene: TRBJ2-6
abundance: -
v_gene: TRBV19
d_gene: -
CDR3aa: CASSSPGQGVSGANVLTF

j_gene: TRBJ2-1
abundance: -
v_gene: TRBV29-1
d_gene: -
CDR3aa: CSVVVLGKYNEQFF

j_gene: TRBJ1-2
abundance: -
v_gene: TRBV4-2
d_gene: TRBD1
CDR3aa: CASSPLGTGYGYTF